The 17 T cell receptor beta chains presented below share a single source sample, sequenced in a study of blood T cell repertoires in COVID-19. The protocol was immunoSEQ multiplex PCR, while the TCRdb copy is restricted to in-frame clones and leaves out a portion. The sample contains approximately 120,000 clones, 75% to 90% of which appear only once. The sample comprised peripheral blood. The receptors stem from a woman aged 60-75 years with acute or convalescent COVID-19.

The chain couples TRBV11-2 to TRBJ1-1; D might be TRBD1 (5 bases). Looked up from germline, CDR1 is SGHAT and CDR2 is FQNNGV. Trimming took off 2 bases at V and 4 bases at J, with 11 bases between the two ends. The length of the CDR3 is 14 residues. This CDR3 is CASSLQGIGTEAFF. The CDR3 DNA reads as TGTGCCAGCAGCTTACAGGGTATTGGCACTGAAGCTTTCTTT.

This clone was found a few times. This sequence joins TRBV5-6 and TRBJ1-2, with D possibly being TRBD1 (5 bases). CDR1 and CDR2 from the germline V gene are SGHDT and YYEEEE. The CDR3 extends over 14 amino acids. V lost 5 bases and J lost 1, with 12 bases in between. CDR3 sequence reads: CASRPGPLNYGYTF. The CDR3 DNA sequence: TGTGCCAGCAGACCAGGGCCCCTTAACTATGGCTACACCTTC.

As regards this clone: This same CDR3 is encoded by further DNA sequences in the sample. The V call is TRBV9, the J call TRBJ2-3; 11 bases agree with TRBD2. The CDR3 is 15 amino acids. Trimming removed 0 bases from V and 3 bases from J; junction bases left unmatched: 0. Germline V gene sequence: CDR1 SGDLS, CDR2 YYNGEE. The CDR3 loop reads CASSVGLAGTDTQYF. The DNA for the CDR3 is TGTGCCAGCAGCGTAGGACTAGCGGGGACAGATACGCAGTATTTT.

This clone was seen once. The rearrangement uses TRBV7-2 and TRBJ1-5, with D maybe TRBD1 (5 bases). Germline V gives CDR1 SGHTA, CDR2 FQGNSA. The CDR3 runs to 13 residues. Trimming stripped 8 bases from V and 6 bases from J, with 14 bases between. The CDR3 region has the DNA TGTGCCAGCGCGAAGGGGCGCGGTCAGCCCCAGCATTTT. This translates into CASAKGRGQPQHF.

The CDR3 sequence: CAISQLVNEQFF. DNA of the CDR3: TGTGCCATCAGCCAACTAGTCAATGAGCAGTTCTTC. This rearrangement joins TRBV10-3 to TRBJ2-1; D is possibly TRBD2 (5 bases). CDR1 and CDR2 from the germline V gene are ENHRY and SYGVKD. The V end was cut by 6 bases, the J end by 6 bases, with 9 bases between. There are 12 residues in the CDR3.

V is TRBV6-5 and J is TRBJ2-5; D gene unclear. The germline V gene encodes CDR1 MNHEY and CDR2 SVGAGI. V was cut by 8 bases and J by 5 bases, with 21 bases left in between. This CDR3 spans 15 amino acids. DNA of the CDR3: TGTGCCAGCTCCATCTCCACAGCTCAATGGGAGACCCAGTACTTC. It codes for CASSISTAQWETQYF.

The CDR3 DNA reads as TGTGCCAGCAGGGGGGGGCTTGCGGAGCAGTTCTTC. Protein product: CASRGGLAEQFF. The rearrangement joins TRBV6-5 to TRBJ2-1, with D perhaps matching TRBD2 (7 bases). The CDR3 runs to 12 residues. CDR1 and CDR2 (germline): MNHEY, SVGAGI. V was clipped by 6 bases and J by 10 bases, with 13 bases between them.

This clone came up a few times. CDR3 in DNA: TGTGCCAGCAGCTTAAAACAAACGCCTCTAGATGGCTACACCTTC. This gives the protein CASSLKQTPLDGYTF. The genes are TRBV7-2 and TRBJ1-2, with D uncertain. Trimming shortened V by 2 bases and J by 6 bases, and 16 bases separated the two germline ends. CDR3 length: 15 amino acids. In germline, CDR1 is SGHTA, CDR2 FQGNSA.

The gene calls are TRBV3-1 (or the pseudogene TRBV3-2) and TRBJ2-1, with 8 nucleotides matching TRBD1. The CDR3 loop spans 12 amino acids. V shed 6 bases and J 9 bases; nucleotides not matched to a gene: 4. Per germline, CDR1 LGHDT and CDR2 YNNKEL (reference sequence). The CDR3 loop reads CASSSTGVEQFF. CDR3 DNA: TGTGCCAGCAGTTCGACAGGGGTTGAGCAGTTCTTC.

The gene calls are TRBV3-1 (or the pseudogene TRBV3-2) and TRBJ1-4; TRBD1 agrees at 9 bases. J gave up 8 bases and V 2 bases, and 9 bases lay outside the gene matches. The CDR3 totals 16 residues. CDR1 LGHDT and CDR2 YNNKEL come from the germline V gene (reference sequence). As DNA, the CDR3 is TGTGCCAGCAGCCAACGCGGACAGGGGTTGGGGGAAAAACTGTTTTTT. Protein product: CASSQRGQGLGEKLFF.

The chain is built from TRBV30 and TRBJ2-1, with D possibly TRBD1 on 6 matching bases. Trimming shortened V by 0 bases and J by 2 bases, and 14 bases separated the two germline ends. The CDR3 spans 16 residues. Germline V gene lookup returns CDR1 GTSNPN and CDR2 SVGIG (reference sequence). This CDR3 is CAWSVRPRGPYNEQFF. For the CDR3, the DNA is TGTGCCTGGAGTGTACGGCCCAGGGGACCCTACAATGAGCAGTTCTTC. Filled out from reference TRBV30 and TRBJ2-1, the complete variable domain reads SQTIHQWPATLVQPVGSPLSLECTVEGTSNPNLYWYRQAAGRGLQLLFYSVGIGQISSEVPQNLSASRPQDRQFILSSKKLLLSDSGFYLCAWSVRPRGPYNEQFFGPGTRLTVL.

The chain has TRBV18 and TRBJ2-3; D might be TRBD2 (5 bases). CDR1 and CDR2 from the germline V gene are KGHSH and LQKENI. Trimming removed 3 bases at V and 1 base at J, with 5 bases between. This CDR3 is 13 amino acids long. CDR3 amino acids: CASSPGGTDTQYF. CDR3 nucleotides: TGTGCCAGCTCACCCGGGGGCACAGATACGCAGTATTTT.

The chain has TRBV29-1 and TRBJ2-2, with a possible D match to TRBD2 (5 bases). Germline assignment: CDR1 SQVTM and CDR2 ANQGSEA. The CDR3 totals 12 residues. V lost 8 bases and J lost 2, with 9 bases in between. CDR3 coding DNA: TGCAGCAATAGCGACAACACCGGGGAGCTGTTTTTT. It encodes CSNSDNTGELFF.

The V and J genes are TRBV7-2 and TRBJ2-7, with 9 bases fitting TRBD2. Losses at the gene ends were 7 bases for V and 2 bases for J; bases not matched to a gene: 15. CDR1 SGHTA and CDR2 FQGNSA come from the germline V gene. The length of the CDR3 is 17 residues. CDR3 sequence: CASTLTAGGPRAYEQYF. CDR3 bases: TGTGCCAGCACCCTAACGGCGGGAGGGCCTAGGGCCTACGAGCAGTACTTC.

The CDR3 DNA is TGTGCCAGCAGTTTGCTGGGGCCGGGCACTGAAGCTTTCTTT. It is translated as CASSLLGPGTEAFF. This chain connects TRBV28 to TRBJ1-1, with D perhaps matching TRBD1 (5 bases). Germline values: CDR1 MDHEN, CDR2 SYDVKM. The CDR3 is made up of 14 amino acids. V lost 3 bases and J lost 4, with 12 bases in between. Looking up the rest from reference TRBV28 and TRBJ1-1 gives the full variable domain: DVKVTQSSRYLVKRTGEKVFLECVQDMDHENMFWYRQDPGLGLRLIYFSYDVKMKEKGDIPEGYSVSREKKERFSLILESASTNQTSMYLCASSLLGPGTEAFFGQGTRLTVV.

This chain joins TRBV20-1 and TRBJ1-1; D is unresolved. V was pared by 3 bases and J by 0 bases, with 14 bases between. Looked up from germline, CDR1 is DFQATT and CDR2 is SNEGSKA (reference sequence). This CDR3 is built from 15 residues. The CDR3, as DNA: TGCAGTGCTAGTCCCCAGTATATTATGAACACTGAAGCTTTCTTT. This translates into CSASPQYIMNTEAFF.

The CDR3 loop reads CASKLAGKTYNEQFF. CDR3 DNA: TGTGCCAGCAAACTAGCGGGGAAAACCTACAATGAGCAGTTCTTC. The rearrangement uses TRBV3-1 (or the pseudogene TRBV3-2) and TRBJ2-1, with 10 bases lining up with TRBD2. Germline V lookup: CDR1 LGHDT, CDR2 YNNKEL (reference sequence). This CDR3 is 15 amino acids long. J lost 2 bases, V lost 7 bases, and 5 bases had no gene match.